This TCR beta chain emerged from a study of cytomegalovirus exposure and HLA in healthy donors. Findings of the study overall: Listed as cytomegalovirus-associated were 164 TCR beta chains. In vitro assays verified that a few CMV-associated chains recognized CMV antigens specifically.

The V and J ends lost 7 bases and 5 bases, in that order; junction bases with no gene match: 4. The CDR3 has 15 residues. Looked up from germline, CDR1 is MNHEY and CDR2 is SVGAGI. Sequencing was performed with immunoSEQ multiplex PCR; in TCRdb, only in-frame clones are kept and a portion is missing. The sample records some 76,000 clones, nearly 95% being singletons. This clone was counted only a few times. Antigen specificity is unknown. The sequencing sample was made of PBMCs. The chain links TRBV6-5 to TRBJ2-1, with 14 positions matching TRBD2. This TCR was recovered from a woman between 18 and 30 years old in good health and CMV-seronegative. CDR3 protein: CASIGTSGRNNEQFF. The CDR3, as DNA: TGTGCCAGCATCGGGACTAGCGGGAGAAACAATGAGCAGTTCTTC.